This T cell receptor (beta chain) was observed in a study of monozygotic twins with inflammatory bowel disease. TCRdb derives one entry per CDR3 protein from the 5' RACE reads, leaving out DNA. The table counts 300,000 to 400,000 distinct CDR3 sequences; 2.5% to 3% lies in the top ten. The CDR3 extends over 14 amino acids. Germline V gene lookup returns CDR1 DFQATT and CDR2 SNEGSKA (reference sequence). As for this clonotype: Its antigen remains unknown.

Study-wide results and limits: A reduction in TCRbeta diversity (inverse Simpson) was seen in IBD patients relative to healthy co-twins. Repertoire similarity did not differ between concordant and discordant twins, perhaps due to limited power.

Material: blood. This chain links TRBV20-1 with TRBJ2-7; TCRdb gives TRBD1 as the D gene, but with no DNA this cannot be confirmed. This sequence was found in a human donor with ulcerative colitis or Crohn's disease, or a healthy co-twin of an affected twin (not recorded which). CDR3 in amino acids: CSARDPGKAYEQYF.